Sequencing of this T cell receptor beta chain was carried out in a study of T-cell reconstitution after alpha-beta-depleted transplantation in children. Trimming cost V 7 bases and J 2 bases, with 9 bases left between them. The CDR3 runs 12 residues. The germline gives CDR1 SGDLS, CDR2 YYNGEE. Ten or more counts support this clonotype. Unique molecular identifiers were used in preparing the TCRbeta library. TCRdb itself ran the PCR reads through MiXCR, one entry per CDR3 protein. The sample yields 170,000 or so distinct CDR3 sequences, roughly 6.8% seen once. Source: PBMCs from the stem cell graft donor, taken from the stem cell graft. V is TRBV9 and J is TRBJ2-5; TRBD1 or TRBD2 may be the D gene (5 bases each). The source is a human donor who donated a stem cell graft to a child with Wiskott-Aldrich syndrome. The chain's CDR3 is CASGGPQETQYF. The CDR3 region has the DNA TGTGCCAGCGGGGGACCGCAAGAGACCCAGTACTTC.